Below, 16 T cell receptor beta chains from the same sample are listed, as sequenced in a study of shared clonotypes between healthy human individuals. In the naive CD8 group, cells lacked CD45RO and were positively selected for CCR7, so terminally differentiated effector memory CD45RA+ cells were left out. The protocol was immunoSEQ multiplex PCR, while the TCRdb copy is restricted to in-frame clones and leaves out a portion. The sample consists of almost 700,000 clones, around 90% of them appearing once. The material sequenced was naive CD8+ T cells sorted from blood. The receptors were sampled from a man aged 30-40 years in good health.

The chain links TRBV14 to TRBJ2-1; D uncertain. With 1 base removed from V and 10 bases from J, the gap between germline ends came to 5 bases. The CDR3 consists of 11 residues. Germline CDR1 is SGHDN and CDR2 is FVKESK. This CDR3 is CASSQVTEQFF. CDR3 in DNA: TGTGCCAGCAGCCAAGTAACCGAGCAGTTCTTC.

This chain connects TRBV7-9 to TRBJ2-7; no definite D call. V lost 0 bases, J lost 3 bases, and 6 bases lay in between. CDR1 and CDR2 from the germline V gene are SEHNR and FQNEAQ (reference sequence). The CDR3 is made up of 13 amino acids. The CDR3 region is CASSLAANYEQYF. CDR3 in DNA: TGTGCCAGCAGCTTAGCCGCGAACTACGAGCAGTACTTC. Full variable domain (remainder filled in from reference TRBV7-9 and TRBJ2-7): DTGVSQNPRHKITKRGQNVTFRCDPISEHNRLYWYRQTLGQGPEFLTYFQNEAQLEKSRLLSDRFSAERPKGSFSTLEIQRTEQGDSAMYLCASSLAANYEQYFGPGTRLTVT.

The rearrangement uses TRBV10-1 and TRBJ2-7, with D unresolved. Germline assignment: CDR1 WNHNN and CDR2 SYGVQD (reference sequence). V shed 0 bases and J shed 2 bases, with 14 bases lying between them. The CDR3 is 16 residues long. The CDR3 DNA reads TGCGCCAGCAGTGAGTCTTCGGGTTTGTTTGCCTACGAGCAGTACTTC. This gives the protein CASSESSGLFAYEQYF.

The V gene is TRBV10-1, the J gene TRBJ2-2; maybe TRBD2 (6 bases). Germline V CDR1 and CDR2: WNHNN, SYGVQD (reference sequence). This CDR3 spans 14 amino acids. The V gene lost 0 bases and the J gene lost 13 bases, with 15 bases spanning the gap. CDR3 coding DNA: TGCGCCAGCAGTGAGTCGACTCTAGCGTTCGGGCTGTTTTTT. Its translation: CASSESTLAFGLFF.

The gene calls are TRBV28 and TRBJ2-2; TRBD2 agrees at 12 bases. With 4 bases clipped from V and 7 bases from J, the junction kept 13 bases outside the gene matches. This CDR3 is 18 amino acids long. Germline V gene sequence: CDR1 MDHEN, CDR2 SYDVKM. The CDR3: CASSSFRLAGDYGGELFF. As DNA, the CDR3 is TGTGCCAGCAGTTCTTTTCGACTAGCGGGAGATTATGGCGGGGAGCTGTTTTTT.

With respect to this clone: This sample also contains other DNA sequences that code for the same CDR3. This chain connects TRBV27 to TRBJ2-3; TRBD2 matches at 9 bases. Germline trimming cut 5 bases from V and 4 bases from J; bases unmatched to any gene: 7. Germline assignment: CDR1 MNHEY and CDR2 SMNVEV (reference sequence). CDR3 length: 15 residues. This CDR3 is CASSILAGVPDTQYF. For the CDR3, the DNA is TGTGCCAGCAGTATCTTAGCGGGAGTTCCAGATACGCAGTATTTT.

The V and J genes are TRBV29-1 and TRBJ2-7, with 13 bases fitting TRBD2. V gave up 6 bases and J gave up 3 bases; unmatched junction bases: 5. CDR1 is SQVTM, CDR2 ANQGSEA, per germline. This CDR3 region has 14 residues. This chain's CDR3 is CSVETSGRDYEQYF. CDR3 sequence (DNA): TGCAGCGTGGAAACTAGCGGGAGGGACTACGAGCAGTACTTC.

The CDR3 nucleotides read TGTGCCTGGAGTGTGGGGGGCGGAATTAACTATGGCTACACCTTC. This sequence encodes CAWSVGGGINYGYTF. The gene calls are TRBV30 and TRBJ1-2, with D possibly matching TRBD1 (6 bases). The V and J ends lost 0 bases and 1 base respectively, with 12 bases between them. CDR3 length: 15 residues. CDR1 is GTSNPN, CDR2 SVGIG, per germline (reference sequence).

This clone showed up just a few times. This chain links TRBV27 with TRBJ1-4; D ambiguous. This CDR3 has 13 amino acids. V was pared by 1 base and J by 12 bases, with 12 bases between. Germline values: CDR1 MNHEY, CDR2 SMNVEV (reference sequence). CDR3 nucleotide sequence: TGTGCCAGCAGTTTATTGGGCCCTGAGCAACTGTTTTTT. It translates to CASSLLGPEQLFF.

The chain joins TRBV11-2 to TRBJ2-7; the D is unclear. V was shortened by 1 base and J by 0 bases, with 13 bases between the two germline ends. The CDR3 is made up of 16 amino acids. The germline gives CDR1 SGHAT, CDR2 FQNNGV. This chain's CDR3 is CASSLVTMGISYEQYF. CDR3 DNA: TGTGCCAGCAGCTTAGTAACGATGGGAATCTCCTACGAGCAGTACTTC.

This clone was picked up a small number of times. Other DNA sequences in this sample translate to the same CDR3. J is TRBJ1-1 and V is TRBV29-1; D uncertain. This CDR3 comprises 13 residues. The V and J ends lost 1 base and 0 bases respectively, with 6 bases between them. Per germline, CDR1 SQVTM and CDR2 ANQGSEA. Here the CDR3 DNA reads TGCAGCGTTGAAGCCGGGATGAACACTGAAGCTTTCTTT. Amino acid sequence: CSVEAGMNTEAFF.

V is TRBV9 and J is TRBJ2-1; TRBD2 matches at 13 bases. The CDR3 totals 20 residues. Germline CDR1 and CDR2: SGDLS and YYNGEE. The J segment lost 0 bases and the V segment lost 0 bases, leaving 9 bases of the junction unmatched. The CDR3 DNA is TGTGCCAGCAGCGTAGGGGGAGGGACTAGCGGGGTGAGCTCCTACAATGAGCAGTTCTTC. Encoded protein: CASSVGGGTSGVSSYNEQFF.

This sequence joins TRBV19 and TRBJ2-1; TRBD2 agrees at 7 bases. CDR1 LNHDA and CDR2 SQIVND come from the germline V gene (reference sequence). CDR3 length: 16 residues. After removal of 3 bases from V and 4 bases from J, the junction contained 9 bases not matched to a gene. The chain's CDR3 is CASSILGAGSYNEQFF. CDR3 bases: TGTGCCAGTAGTATCCTGGGAGCGGGATCGTACAATGAGCAGTTCTTC.

The chain couples TRBV6-1 to TRBJ1-5, with D possibly being TRBD1 (5 bases). Germline CDR1 is MNHNS and CDR2 is SASEGT. Trimming pared 4 bases from V and 0 bases from J, leaving 13 bases between. The CDR3 has 16 amino acids. The CDR3 region is CASSGYRRDSNQPQHF. The CDR3 DNA sequence: TGTGCCAGCAGTGGGTACAGGAGAGATAGCAATCAGCCCCAGCATTTT.

The rearrangement links TRBV5-1 to TRBJ1-2; no clear D gene. V shed 1 base and J shed 0 bases, with 19 bases lying between them. Germline lookup yields CDR1 SGHRS and CDR2 YFSETQ. The CDR3 totals 18 residues. The CDR3 DNA reads TGCGCCAGCAGCTTGTCCCGCCCGGGTTTGGGTTCTAACTATGGCTACACCTTC. Its protein product is CASSLSRPGLGSNYGYTF.

V gene TRBV7-9 combines with J gene TRBJ2-1, with 9 bases that match TRBD1. The germline V gene encodes CDR1 SEHNR and CDR2 FQNEAQ (reference sequence). This CDR3 region has 17 residues. The ends lost 5 bases at V and 2 bases at J; junction bases unmatched: 10. CDR3: CASSPTLGTGTYNEQFF. The DNA of the CDR3 is TGTGCCAGCAGCCCGACGCTAGGGACAGGGACCTACAATGAGCAGTTCTTC.